This paragraph covers one T cell receptor (beta chain) sequence. The sample originates from a study of blood T cell repertoires in COVID-19. Whole-study context: The samples span acute and convalescent COVID-19 from the United States, Italy and Spain. From T cells, B-cell-depleted T cells, or PBMCs came the material, which was cDNA or gDNA.

Authors' methods: Amplified reference gene primers provided the basis for estimating nucleated cell counts. The table came from immunoSEQ multiplex PCR; TCRdb's copy has only in-frame clones and leaves some out. V and J calls and clone size are as listed in that table; D and trimming were resolved from the DNA. The data contain 150,000 or so clones, about 89% of them singletons. This CDR3 region has 12 residues. Germline V gene data show CDR1 as SGHDT and CDR2 as YYEEEE. Trimming took 7 bases from V and 5 from J; bases not matched to a gene: 5. The source material was peripheral blood. This TCR derives from a man aged 45-65 years with acute or convalescent COVID-19. The V call is TRBV5-6, the J call TRBJ2-5, with TRBD2 matching over 7 bases. CDR3 sequence reads: CASGRGGETQYF. The CDR3 DNA follows: TGTGCCAGCGGGAGGGGAGGGGAGACCCAGTACTTC.